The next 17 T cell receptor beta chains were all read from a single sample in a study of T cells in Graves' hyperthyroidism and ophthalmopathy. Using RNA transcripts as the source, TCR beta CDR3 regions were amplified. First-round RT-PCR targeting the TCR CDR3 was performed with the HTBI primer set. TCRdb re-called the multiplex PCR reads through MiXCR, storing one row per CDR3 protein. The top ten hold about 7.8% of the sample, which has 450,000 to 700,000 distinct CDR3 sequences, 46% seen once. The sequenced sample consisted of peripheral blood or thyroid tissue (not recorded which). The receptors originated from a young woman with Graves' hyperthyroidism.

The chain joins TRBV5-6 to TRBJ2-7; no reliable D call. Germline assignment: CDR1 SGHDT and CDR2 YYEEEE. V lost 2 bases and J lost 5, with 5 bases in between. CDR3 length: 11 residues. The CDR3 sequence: CASSFLNEQYF. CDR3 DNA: TGTGCCAGCAGCTTTCTTAACGAGCAGTACTTC.

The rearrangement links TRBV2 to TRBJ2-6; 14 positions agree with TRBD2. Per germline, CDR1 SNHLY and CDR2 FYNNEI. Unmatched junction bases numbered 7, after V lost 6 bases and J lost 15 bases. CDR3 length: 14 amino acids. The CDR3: CASRTSGRAEDLTF. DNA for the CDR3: TGTGCCAGCAGGACTAGCGGGAGGGCAGAGGACCTGACTTTC.

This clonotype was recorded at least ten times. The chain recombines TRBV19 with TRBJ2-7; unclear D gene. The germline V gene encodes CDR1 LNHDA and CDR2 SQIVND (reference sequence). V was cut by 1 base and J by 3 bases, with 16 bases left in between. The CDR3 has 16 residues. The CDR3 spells CASSIGNRGSVYEQYF. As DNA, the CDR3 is TGTGCCAGTAGTATAGGAAACCGTGGCAGTGTCTACGAGCAGTACTTC.

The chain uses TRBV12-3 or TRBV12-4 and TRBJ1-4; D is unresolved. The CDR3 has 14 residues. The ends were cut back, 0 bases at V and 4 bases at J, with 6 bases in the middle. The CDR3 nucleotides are TGTGCCAGCAGTTTAGCCGGGGATAATGAAAAACTGTTTTTT. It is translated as CASSLAGDNEKLFF.

Written as DNA, the CDR3 is TGCAGTGCTCCAGCACAGATCACCGGGGAGCTGTTTTTT. It is translated as CSAPAQITGELFF. The chain combines TRBV20-1 with TRBJ2-2, with D uncertain. The V end was cut by 5 bases, the J end by 4 bases, with 11 bases between. The CDR3 has 13 amino acids. Germline V gives CDR1 DFQATT, CDR2 SNEGSKA (reference sequence).

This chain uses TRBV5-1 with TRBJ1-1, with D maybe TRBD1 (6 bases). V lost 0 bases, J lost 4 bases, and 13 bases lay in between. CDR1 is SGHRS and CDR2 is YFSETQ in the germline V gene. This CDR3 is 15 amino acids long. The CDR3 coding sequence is TGCGCCAGCAGCTTGGGAACAGGGTCGATCACTGAAGCTTTCTTT. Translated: CASSLGTGSITEAFF.

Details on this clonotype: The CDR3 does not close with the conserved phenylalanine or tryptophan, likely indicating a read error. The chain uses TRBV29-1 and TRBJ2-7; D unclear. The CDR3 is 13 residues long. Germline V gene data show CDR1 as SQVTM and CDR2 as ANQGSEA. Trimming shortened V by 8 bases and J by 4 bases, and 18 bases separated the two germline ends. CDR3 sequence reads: CSSTVGYLYEQYS. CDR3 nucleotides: TGCAGCAGTACCGTCGGCTATTTGTACGAGCAGTACTCC.

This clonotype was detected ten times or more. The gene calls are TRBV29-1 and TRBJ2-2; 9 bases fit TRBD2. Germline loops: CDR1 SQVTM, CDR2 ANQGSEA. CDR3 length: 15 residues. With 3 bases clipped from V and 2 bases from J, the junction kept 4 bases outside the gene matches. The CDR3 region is CSVEVAGVNTGELFF. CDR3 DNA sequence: TGCAGCGTTGAGGTAGCGGGAGTTAACACCGGGGAGCTGTTTTTT.

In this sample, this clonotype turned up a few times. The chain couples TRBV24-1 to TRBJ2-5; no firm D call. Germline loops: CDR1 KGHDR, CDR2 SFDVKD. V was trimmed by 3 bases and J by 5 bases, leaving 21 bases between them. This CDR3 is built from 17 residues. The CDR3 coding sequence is TGTGCCACCAGTGATCTCCGGGCCGAAAAAAAAAGGGAGACCCAGTACTTC. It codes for CATSDLRAEKKRETQYF.

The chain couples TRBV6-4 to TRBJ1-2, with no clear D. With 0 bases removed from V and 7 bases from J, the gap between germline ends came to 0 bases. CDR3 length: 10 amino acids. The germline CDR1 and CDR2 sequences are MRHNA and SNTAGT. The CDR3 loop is CASSDSGYTF. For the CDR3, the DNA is TGTGCCAGCAGTGACTCTGGCTACACCTTC.

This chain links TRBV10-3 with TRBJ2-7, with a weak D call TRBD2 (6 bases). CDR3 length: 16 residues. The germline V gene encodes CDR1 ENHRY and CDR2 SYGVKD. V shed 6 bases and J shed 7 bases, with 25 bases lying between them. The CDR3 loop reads CAIRDPLGGAHNEQYF. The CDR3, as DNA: TGTGCCATCAGAGACCCGTTGGGGGGAGCGCACAATGAGCAGTACTTC.

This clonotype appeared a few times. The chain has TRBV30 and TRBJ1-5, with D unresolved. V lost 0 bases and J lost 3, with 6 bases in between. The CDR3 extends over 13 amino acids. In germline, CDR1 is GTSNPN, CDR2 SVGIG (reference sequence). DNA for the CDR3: TGTGCCTGGAGTGTCCAGCTCAATCAGCCCCAGCATTTT. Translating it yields CAWSVQLNQPQHF. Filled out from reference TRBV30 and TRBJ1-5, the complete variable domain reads SQTIHQWPATLVQPVGSPLSLECTVEGTSNPNLYWYRQAAGRGLQLLFYSVGIGQISSEVPQNLSASRPQDRQFILSSKKLLLSDSGFYLCAWSVQLNQPQHFGDGTRLSIL.

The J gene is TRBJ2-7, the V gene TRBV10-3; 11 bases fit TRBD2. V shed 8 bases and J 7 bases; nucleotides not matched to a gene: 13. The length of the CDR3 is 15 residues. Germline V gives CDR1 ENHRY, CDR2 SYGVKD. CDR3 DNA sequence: TGTGCCATCGGTACCGGGACTAGCGGTAACAATGAGCAGTACTTC. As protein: CAIGTGTSGNNEQYF.

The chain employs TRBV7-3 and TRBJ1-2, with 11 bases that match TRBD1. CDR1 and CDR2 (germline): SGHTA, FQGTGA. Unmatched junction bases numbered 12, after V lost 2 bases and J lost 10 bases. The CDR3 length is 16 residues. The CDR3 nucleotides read TGTGCCAGCAGCTTACCGGGACAGGGGGGGGCGAGTGTCTACACCTTC. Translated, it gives CASSLPGQGGASVYTF.

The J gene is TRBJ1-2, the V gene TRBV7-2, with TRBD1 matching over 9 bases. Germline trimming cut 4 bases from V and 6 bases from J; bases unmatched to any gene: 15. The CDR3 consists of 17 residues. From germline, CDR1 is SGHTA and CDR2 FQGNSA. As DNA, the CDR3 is TGTGCCAGCAGCTGGGGCCAGGGACAGGGTTATTCGCATGGCTACACCTTC. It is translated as CASSWGQGQGYSHGYTF.

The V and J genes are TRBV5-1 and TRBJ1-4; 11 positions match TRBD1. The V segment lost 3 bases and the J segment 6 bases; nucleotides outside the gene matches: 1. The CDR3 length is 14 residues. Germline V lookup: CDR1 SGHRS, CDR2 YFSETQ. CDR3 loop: CASSWGQGDEKLFF. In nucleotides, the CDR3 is TGCGCCAGCAGCTGGGGACAGGGGGATGAAAAACTGTTTTTT.

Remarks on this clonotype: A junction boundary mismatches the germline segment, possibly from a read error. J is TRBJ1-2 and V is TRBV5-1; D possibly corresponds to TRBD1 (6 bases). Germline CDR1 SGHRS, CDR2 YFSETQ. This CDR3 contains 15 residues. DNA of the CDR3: TGTGCCAGCAGCGTTGAAGAGCAGGGGAACTATGGCTACACCTTC. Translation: CASSVEEQGNYGYTF.